This record covers a single TCR beta chain. This record comes from a study of blood T cell repertoires in COVID-19. Assay: immunoSEQ multiplex PCR; the TCRdb copy retains only in-frame clones and omits some. The data hold about 62,000 clones, with roughly 92% observed a single time. The CDR3 runs 15 residues. In germline, CDR1 is SGHAT, CDR2 FQDESV (reference sequence). Trimming pared 0 bases from V and 4 bases from J, leaving 7 bases between. The chain has TRBV11-1 and TRBJ2-6; D gene unclear. Sequenced sample: peripheral blood. This clonotype was obtained from a human donor in a cohort sampled during active COVID-19. Here the CDR3 DNA reads TGTGCCAGCAGCTTAGCGAGGTCCGGGGCCAACGTCCTGACTTTC. This gives the protein CASSLARSGANVLTF.